These 28 T cell receptor beta chains were all obtained from the same sample, sequenced in a study of naive and memory T cell subsets. An oligonucleotide containing a UMI was ligated to the 3' end of TCR cDNA. Amplification of ligated cDNA took four PCR rounds with SP2 and nested alpha and beta constant primers. TCRdb redid the calling of the UMI-ligation and nested PCR reads with MiXCR, one entry per CDR3 protein. The sample holds approximately 30,000 distinct CDR3 sequences, 4% to 6.5% seen once. The sequenced sample consisted of blood. The receptors originated from an adult in good health.

This clonotype ranks as medium-sized. The V gene is TRBV28, the J gene TRBJ2-7, with D unclear. V lost 5 bases, J lost 4 bases, and 6 bases lay in between. CDR3 length equals 11 residues. Germline CDR1 and CDR2: MDHEN and SYDVKM. The CDR3 DNA follows: TGTGCCAGCAGTGCCCGGTACGAGCAGTACTTC. It is translated as CASSARYEQYF. Drawing the rest from reference TRBV28 and TRBJ2-7, the complete variable domain is DVKVTQSSRYLVKRTGEKVFLECVQDMDHENMFWYRQDPGLGLRLIYFSYDVKMKEKGDIPEGYSVSREKKERFSLILESASTNQTSMYLCASSARYEQYFGPGTRLTVT.

V is TRBV7-2 and J is TRBJ2-7; tentatively, D is TRBD1 or TRBD2 (6 bases each). The germline CDR1 and CDR2 sequences are SGHTA and FQGNSA. Trimming removed 2 bases from V and 1 base from J, with 15 bases in between. There are 16 residues in the CDR3. The CDR3 loop is CASSLNGGVRSYEQYF. The CDR3 nucleotides are TGTGCCAGCAGCTTAAACGGGGGCGTAAGGTCCTACGAGCAGTACTTC.

This clonotype was seen at least ten times. The chain links TRBV6-2 or TRBV6-3 to TRBJ2-7; D is unclear. The germline CDR1 and CDR2 sequences are MNHEY and SVGEGT. Deletions cut 8 bases from V and 4 bases from J, with 18 bases between. This CDR3 has 14 amino acids. This chain's CDR3 is CASSLTRSGYEQYF. The CDR3 coding sequence is TGTGCCAGCTCCCTTACCCGTTCGGGTTACGAGCAGTACTTC.

This chain links TRBV7-8 with TRBJ1-1; the D is unclear. The ends were cut back, 1 base at V and 4 bases at J, with 10 bases in the middle. CDR3 length: 14 residues. Germline-derived CDR1 and CDR2 are SGHVS and FQNEAQ. Here the CDR3 DNA reads TGTGCCAGCAGCTTAGGGGGTGTGGGCACTGAAGCTTTCTTT. Translation gives CASSLGGVGTEAFF.

The table lists this clonotype with many counts. This CDR3 reads CASSQDRAGAHQPQHF. CDR3 in DNA: TGCGCCAGCAGCCAAGATAGGGCAGGAGCTCATCAGCCCCAGCATTTT. The gene calls are TRBV4-3 and TRBJ1-5; no firm D call. Germline assignment: CDR1 LGHNA and CDR2 YSLEER. V was cut by 0 bases and J by 5 bases, with 14 bases left in between. The CDR3 totals 16 residues.

This clonotype was counted at least ten times. This chain uses TRBV11-2 with TRBJ2-1; the D gene is possibly TRBD1 (5 bases). This CDR3 spans 15 amino acids. V was cut by 4 bases and J by 2 bases, with 12 bases left in between. Germline V gene data show CDR1 as SGHAT and CDR2 as FQNNGV. The CDR3 nucleotides read TGTGCCAGCAGCTGGGGCAAGGGGACCTACAATGAGCAGTTCTTC. Translation gives CASSWGKGTYNEQFF.

This clonotype has a count of ten or more. The chain is built from TRBV20-1 and TRBJ1-2, with TRBD1 as a possible D gene (6 bases). Trimming cost V 4 bases and J 1 base, with 10 bases left between them. CDR3 length: 13 residues. Germline CDR1 DFQATT, CDR2 SNEGSKA (reference sequence). The CDR3 region is CSAKDSFNYGYTF. The CDR3 DNA is TGCAGTGCTAAGGACAGTTTTAACTATGGCTACACCTTC.

This clonotype was observed at least ten times. As DNA, the CDR3 is TGTGCCAGCAGTTACGGGCGCAGCGGCACAGATACGCAGTATTTT. This encodes CASSYGRSGTDTQYF. The J gene is TRBJ2-3, the V gene TRBV6-5; D remains ambiguous. The CDR3 sequence is 15 residues long. V gave up 2 bases and J gave up 1 base, with 10 bases separating them. The germline CDR1 and CDR2 sequences are MNHEY and SVGAGI.

This clonotype has at least ten counts. The rearrangement joins TRBV7-3 to TRBJ1-2; D possibly corresponds to TRBD1 (5 bases). This CDR3 spans 15 amino acids. From germline, CDR1 is SGHTA and CDR2 FQGTGA. Trimming stripped 5 bases from V and 5 bases from J, with 18 bases between. In DNA form, the CDR3 reads TGTGCCAGCAGCCCGCGGGCAGGGATAAAGTATGGCTACACCTTC. This gives the protein CASSPRAGIKYGYTF.

J is TRBJ2-4 and V is TRBV5-6; possible D gene TRBD2, 5 bases. The germline V gene encodes CDR1 SGHDT and CDR2 YYEEEE. This CDR3 spans 16 amino acids. V was shortened by 1 base and J by 5 bases, with 16 bases between the two germline ends. CDR3 DNA: TGTGCCAGCAGCTTGTTAGGAAGGACGGAGGAAAACATTCAGTACTTC. It yields the protein CASSLLGRTEENIQYF. Full variable domain (missing parts from reference TRBV5-6 and TRBJ2-4): DAGVTQSPTHLIKTRGQQVTLRCSPKSGHDTVSWYQQALGQGPQFIFQYYEEEERQRGNFPDRFSGHQFPNYSSELNVNALLLGDSALYLCASSLLGRTEENIQYFGAGTRLSVL.

This chain joins TRBV19 and TRBJ2-6; D gene uncertain. The CDR3 is 13 residues long. Germline values: CDR1 LNHDA, CDR2 SQIVND (reference sequence). V lost 5 bases to trimming and J lost 6 bases, with 8 bases between them. The CDR3 sequence: CASSLRQANVLTF. The DNA of the CDR3 is TGTGCCAGTAGTCTCCGGCAGGCCAACGTCCTGACTTTC.

Ten or more counts support this clonotype. The rearrangement links TRBV4-3 to TRBJ1-3, with unresolved D. Germline lookup yields CDR1 LGHNA and CDR2 YSLEER. V lost 1 base, J lost 3 bases, and 10 bases lay in between. The CDR3 contains 15 residues. The CDR3 DNA is TGCGCCAGCAGCCAAGGGTTGGCAAGTGGAAACACCATATATTTT. Its translation is CASSQGLASGNTIYF.

This clonotype was detected many times. The chain joins TRBV12-5 to TRBJ2-1, with 7 bases lining up with TRBD2. The trim removed 1 base at V and 2 bases at J, leaving 2 bases unmatched. The CDR3 consists of 15 residues. Germline V gene data show CDR1 as LGHNT and CDR2 as FRNRAP. CDR3 nucleotides: TGTGCTAGTGGTTTGGCTAGCGGTCCCTACAATGAGCAGTTCTTC. It encodes CASGLASGPYNEQFF.

This clonotype was counted many times. This chain connects TRBV4-1 to TRBJ2-7; either TRBD1 or TRBD2 may supply D (6 bases each). V dropped 1 base and J dropped 2 bases, with 12 bases sitting between them. The germline V gene encodes CDR1 MGHRA and CDR2 YSYEKL. The CDR3 length is 15 residues. CDR3 sequence (DNA): TGCGCCAGCAGCCAAGCGTACGGGGGCACCTACGAGCAGTACTTC. Amino acids: CASSQAYGGTYEQYF.

This clonotype was picked up a small number of times. The V and J genes are TRBV20-1 and TRBJ2-3, with 10 bases matching TRBD1. This CDR3 is built from 14 residues. CDR1 is DFQATT, CDR2 SNEGSKA, per germline (reference sequence). The J segment lost 7 bases and the V segment lost 7 bases, leaving 11 bases of the junction unmatched. CDR3 in DNA: TGCAGTGGGGCGCCGAGACAGGGGGCAAATACGCAGTATTTT. Amino acids: CSGAPRQGANTQYF.

This clonotype was counted only a few times. This rearrangement joins TRBV28 to TRBJ2-3, with D perhaps TRBD1 or TRBD2 (5 bases each). The ends were cut back, 6 bases at V and 5 bases at J, with 12 bases in the middle. The CDR3 is made up of 13 amino acids. The germline V gene has CDR1 MDHEN and CDR2 SYDVKM. Written as DNA, the CDR3 is TGTGCCAGCAGGGGGGAGCGGCTAGATACGCAGTATTTT. Translating it yields CASRGERLDTQYF.

This chain connects TRBV5-1 to TRBJ2-6; D is perhaps TRBD1 (6 bases). CDR3 length: 20 amino acids. V was shortened by 4 bases and J by 0 bases, with 23 bases between the two germline ends. Germline assignment: CDR1 SGHRS and CDR2 YFSETQ. This CDR3 is CASSRIQMGATTSGANVLTF. For the CDR3, the DNA is TGCGCCAGCAGCCGGATACAAATGGGGGCCACGACCTCTGGGGCCAACGTCCTGACTTTC. The full variable domain, with the rest looked up from reference TRBV5-1 and TRBJ2-6, is KAGVTQTPRYLIKTRGQQVTLSCSPISGHRSVSWYQQTPGQGLQFLFEYFSETQRNKGNFPGRFSGRQFSNSRSEMNVSTLELGDSALYLCASSRIQMGATTSGANVLTFGAGSRLTVL.

This clonotype was observed many times. The genes are TRBV4-1 and TRBJ2-1; no reliable D call. Per the germline V gene, CDR1 is MGHRA and CDR2 is YSYEKL. V was trimmed by 4 bases and J by 6 bases, leaving 16 bases between them. The CDR3 is 15 amino acids. The CDR3 is CASSLRPARTNEQFF. The CDR3 nucleotides are TGCGCCAGCAGCCTCCGACCGGCTAGAACCAATGAGCAGTTCTTC.

The J gene is TRBJ1-1, the V gene TRBV12-3 or TRBV12-4; the D gene is possibly TRBD1 (5 bases). This CDR3 is 13 amino acids long. The V gene lost 6 bases and the J gene lost 1 base, with 9 bases spanning the gap. The DNA for the CDR3 is TGTGCCAGCAGGTCCGGGGCGAACACTGAAGCTTTCTTT. This gives the protein CASRSGANTEAFF.

This sequence joins TRBV28 and TRBJ1-1, with D maybe TRBD1 (6 bases). In germline, CDR1 is MDHEN, CDR2 SYDVKM. This CDR3 region has 14 residues. V dropped 3 bases and J dropped 1 base, with 9 bases sitting between them. The CDR3: CASSLIGGNTEAFF. The CDR3 DNA is TGTGCCAGCAGTTTGATAGGGGGGAACACTGAAGCTTTCTTT.

This clonotype occurred many times. This chain connects TRBV28 to TRBJ2-4, with D perhaps given as TRBD1 or TRBD2 (5 bases each). In germline, CDR1 is MDHEN, CDR2 SYDVKM. Trimming left V 3 bases short and J 1 base short, with 13 bases between. This CDR3 has 16 amino acids. Here the CDR3 reads CASSFIGEMAKNIQYF. The CDR3 DNA is TGTGCCAGCAGTTTTATAGGGGAGATGGCCAAAAACATTCAGTACTTC.

This clonotype was observed at least ten times. The V call is TRBV4-3, the J call TRBJ1-6; 8 positions agree with TRBD1. V was clipped by 4 bases and J by 5 bases; unmatched bases: 10. CDR3 length: 17 amino acids. Germline values: CDR1 LGHNA, CDR2 YSLEER. The CDR3 protein is CASSRSQGARNNSPLHF. The CDR3 DNA reads as TGCGCCAGCAGCCGGTCTCAGGGGGCGAGGAATAATTCACCCCTCCACTTT.

This clonotype appeared many times. The V gene is TRBV20-1, the J gene TRBJ2-2; D ambiguous. V lost 0 bases and J 0 bases, leaving 5 bases between the germline ends. Germline V gives CDR1 DFQATT, CDR2 SNEGSKA (reference sequence). This CDR3 comprises 14 residues. Here the CDR3 reads CSARDPPNTGELFF. CDR3 nucleotides: TGCAGTGCTAGAGATCCTCCGAACACCGGGGAGCTGTTTTTT.

This clonotype came up many times. This sequence joins TRBV7-6 and TRBJ1-2; D is unresolved. Per germline, CDR1 SGHVS and CDR2 FNYEAQ. The CDR3 sequence is 13 residues long. Trimming stripped 5 bases from V and 4 bases from J, with 11 bases between. The CDR3 region is CASSPLGSYGYTF. CDR3 DNA sequence: TGTGCCAGCAGCCCCCTTGGTTCCTATGGCTACACCTTC.

About this clonotype itself: This may be a read error, as it is one base from a much larger clone. The chain employs TRBV9 and TRBJ1-5, with D tentatively TRBD1 (6 bases). CDR1 SGDLS and CDR2 YYNGEE come from the germline V gene. CDR3 length: 16 residues. The germline V and J ends were trimmed by 0 bases and 2 bases, with 12 bases remaining between them. CDR3 region: CASSVEPTGRNQPQHF. The CDR3, as DNA: TGTGCCAGCAGCGTAGAGCCCACAGGGCGCAATCAGCCCCAGCATTTT.

The chain couples TRBV4-1 to TRBJ2-1; the match to TRBD1 covers 10 bases. This CDR3 region has 14 residues. V shed 10 bases and J 1 base; nucleotides not matched to a gene: 4. Germline V lookup: CDR1 MGHRA, CDR2 YSYEKL. The CDR3 bases are TGCGCCACCCAGGGACAGGGGTCCTACAATGAGCAGTTCTTC. It translates to CATQGQGSYNEQFF.

This clonotype was picked up many times. The CDR3 sequence: CASSPTLDRGAYEQYF. CDR3 DNA sequence: TGTGCCAGCAGCCCTACCCTCGACAGGGGTGCTTACGAGCAGTACTTC. The chain links TRBV3-1 to TRBJ2-7; 8 nucleotides match TRBD1. The trim removed 4 bases at V and 4 bases at J, leaving 12 bases unmatched. This CDR3 has 16 amino acids. CDR1 and CDR2 (germline): LGHDT, YNNKEL (reference sequence).

This clonotype has only one observation. Being one base from a much bigger clone, this may be a read error. The chain recombines TRBV7-9 with TRBJ1-2, with 7 bases aligning to TRBD1. Germline V lookup: CDR1 SEHNR, CDR2 FQNEAQ (reference sequence). This CDR3 is 15 amino acids long. The CDR3 here is CASSWRGPYNYGDTF. As DNA, the CDR3 is TGTGCCAGCAGCTGGAGGGGGCCATACAACTATGGCGACACCTTC.